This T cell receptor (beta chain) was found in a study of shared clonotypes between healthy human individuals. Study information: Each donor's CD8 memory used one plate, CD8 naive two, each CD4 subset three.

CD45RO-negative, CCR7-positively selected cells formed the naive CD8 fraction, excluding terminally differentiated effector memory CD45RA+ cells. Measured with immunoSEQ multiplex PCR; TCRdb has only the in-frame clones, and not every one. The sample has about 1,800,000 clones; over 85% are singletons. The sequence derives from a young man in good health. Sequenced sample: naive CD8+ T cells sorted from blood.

This CDR3 is CASSSYREEGEQFF. The CDR3 DNA reads as TGTGCCAGCAGCTCCTACAGGGAGGAGGGGGAGCAGTTCTTC. The chain links TRBV13 to TRBJ2-1; D is perhaps TRBD1 or TRBD2 (6 bases each). From germline, CDR1 is PRHDT and CDR2 FYEKMQ (reference sequence). The germline V and J ends were trimmed by 4 bases and 10 bases, with 17 bases remaining between them. The CDR3 spans 14 residues.